This T cell receptor beta chain was identified during a study of T cells in Graves' hyperthyroidism and ophthalmopathy. J was trimmed by 2 bases and V by 6 bases; bases with no gene match: 7. This CDR3 region has 14 residues. Germline V CDR1 and CDR2: SQVTM, ANQGSEA. Regions amplified from RNA transcripts were the TCR beta CDR3 regions. TCR CDR3 underwent first-round RT-PCR with the HTBI primer set. Each CDR3 protein gets one entry after TCRdb re-called the multiplex PCR reads with MiXCR. The data contain fewer than 750,000 distinct CDR3 sequences, 35% to 55% of them seen just once; the ten biggest clones take up roughly 8.2%. Note on this clonotype: Its antigen is undetermined.

Study-level results: In blood, most of the thyroid clonotypes expanded above 0.001 were also present.

Hyperthyroidism of Graves' type that showed no ophthalmopathy progression within 18 months was stable. The study enrolled patients aged 18 to 65 with newly diagnosed hyperthyroidism of under 2 months' duration. Exclusion criteria comprised uncontrolled infection, other autoimmune disease, pregnancy or lactation. The genes are TRBV29-1 and TRBJ2-5, with 9 positions matching TRBD1. The TCR originated in a woman aged 18-29 years with Graves' hyperthyroidism. The sample comprised peripheral blood or thyroid tissue (not recorded which). The CDR3 sequence: CSVRQGGRQETQYF. For the CDR3, the DNA is TGCAGCGTCCGACAGGGGGGTCGACAAGAGACCCAGTACTTC.